These T cell receptor beta chains were read from a single sample in a study of cytomegalovirus exposure and HLA in healthy donors. Sequenced by immunoSEQ multiplex PCR; TCRdb stores in-frame clones only, minus some. The data contain about 170,000 clones, around three quarters of them singletons. Sample: PBMCs. Receptor source: a woman aged 50 to 65 in good health and CMV-seronegative. Each CDR3 is given with its conserved first and last residue. D genes are given only for firm matches. Some rows have no size entry. The others give once, few or many, or a class for an expanded clone.

clone_size	d_call	v_call	j_call	cdr3_nt	cdr3_aa
.	.	TRBV6-5	TRBJ2-1	TGTGCCAGCAGTTACTCGAGGTTCGGTGAGCAGTTCTTC	CASSYSRFGEQFF
few	.	TRBV5-1	TRBJ1-4	TGCGCCAGCAGCTTCACACAGGGAAGAGGTGAAAAACTGTTTTTT	CASSFTQGRGEKLFF
.	TRBD1	TRBV28	TRBJ2-5	TGTGCCAGCAGTTTAGGGCCCCGGACAGGGATAGGGAAGACCCAGTACTTC	CASSLGPRTGIGKTQYF
few	TRBD1	TRBV4-2	TRBJ1-2	TGTGCCAGCAGCCAAGACCCAGGGGGCTTGGACTATGGCTACACCTTC	CASSQDPGGLDYGYTF
.	.	TRBV2	TRBJ2-7	TGTGCCAGCACTAAACAGGCCTACGAGCAGTACTTC	CASTKQAYEQYF
.	.	TRBV6-1	TRBJ1-5	TGTGCCAGCACGGACAGAAATAGCAATCAGCCCCAGCATTTT	CASTDRNSNQPQHF
once	.	TRBV30	TRBJ1-5	TGTGCCTGGCTCAGGGATAGCAATCAGCCCCAGCATTTT	CAWLRDSNQPQHF
.	.	TRBV7-2	TRBJ2-1	TGTGCCAGCAGCTTATCAGGGCCTGAGCAGTTCTTC	CASSLSGPEQFF
few	.	TRBV4-2	TRBJ1-4	TGTGCCAGCAGCCAAGCAAAGGGGCCTAATGAAAAACTGTTTTTT	CASSQAKGPNEKLFF
.	.	TRBV10-1	TRBJ2-2	TGCGCCAGCAGGAGCACCGGGGAGCTGTTTTTT	CASRSTGELFF
.	.	TRBV25-1	TRBJ2-5	TGTGCCAGCAGTTCCCCCCAAGAGGCCCAGTACTTC	CASSSPQEAQYF
.	TRBD1	TRBV2	TRBJ1-1	TGTGCCAGCACCAGGGACAGGTGGGGGAACACTGAAGCTTTCTTT	CASTRDRWGNTEAFF
.	TRBD2	TRBV7-3	TRBJ2-1	TGTGCCAGCAGCGCACAACCGGGACTAGCTAATGAGCAGTTCTTC	CASSAQPGLANEQFF
few	.	TRBV7-2	TRBJ1-3	TGTGCCAGCAGCTTAATGTCGCGGCAAGGAAACACCATATATTTT	CASSLMSRQGNTIYF
.	TRBD1	TRBV7-8	TRBJ2-7	TGTGCCAGCAGCTTAGACAGGGGACCTTCCTACGAGCAGTACTTC	CASSLDRGPSYEQYF
.	.	TRBV28	TRBJ1-2	TGTGCCAGCAAGGTGGCGGCACCCCGCTATGGCTACACCTTC	CASKVAAPRYGYTF
few	.	TRBV9	TRBJ1-4	TGTGCCAGCAGCCTGACAGTACTTAATGATGAAAAACTGTTTTTT	CASSLTVLNDEKLFF
.	TRBD2	TRBV18	TRBJ2-1	TGTGCCAGCTCGCCCGGGACTAGCGGGATGGGTGAGCAGTTCTTC	CASSPGTSGMGEQFF
.	.	TRBV10-1	TRBJ2-2	TGCGCCAGCAGTGATCGTCCCCCCGACACCGGGGAGCTGTTTTTT	CASSDRPPDTGELFF
.	.	TRBV7-9	TRBJ2-2	TGTTCCAGCAGCCCTGGGGAGCTGTTTTTT	CSSSPGELFF
.	TRBD1	TRBV18	TRBJ2-2	TGTGCCAGCTCACCACAGCCCCCCACAGGGGGCTTCGGGGAGCTGTTTTTT	CASSPQPPTGGFGELFF
.	.	TRBV5-5	TRBJ1-1	TGTGCCAGCAGCTTGAACGGGTTCGCTGAAGCTTTCTTT	CASSLNGFAEAFF
once	.	TRBV15	TRBJ1-5	TGTGCCACCAGCAGGGACAGATATAGCAATCAGCCCCAGCATTTT	CATSRDRYSNQPQHF
.	TRBD1	TRBV7-2	TRBJ2-3	TGTGCCAGCAGCTTAGCGAGGTACAGGGGGGCAGATACGCAGTATTTT	CASSLARYRGADTQYF
.	.	TRBV9	TRBJ2-7	TGTGCCAGCAGCGTAGGGACAACAACCTACGAGCAGTACTTC	CASSVGTTTYEQYF
.	.	TRBV10-2	TRBJ1-1	TGCGCCAGCAGTGGGTACAGAGCCCGGGGATCTGAAGCTTTCTTT	CASSGYRARGSEAFF
.	.	TRBV2	TRBJ2-3	TGTGCCAGCAGTGTAACAGGGACCTACACAGATACGCAGTATTTT	CASSVTGTYTDTQYF
.	TRBD1	TRBV7-9	TRBJ2-2	TGTGCCAGCAGCTCAAATGACAGGGCGAACACCGGGGAGCTGTTTTTT	CASSSNDRANTGELFF